This TCR beta chain was identified in a study of blood T cell repertoires in COVID-19. Only in-frame clones appear in the TCRdb table, and some are missing; sequencing was by immunoSEQ multiplex PCR. The table lists fewer than 350,000 clones, nearly 90% of them singletons. Living in about two dozen US areas, the participants were between roughly 18 and 89 years of age. V gave up 8 bases and J gave up 4 bases; unmatched junction bases: 13. The CDR3 contains 16 residues. Germline CDR1 MNHEY, CDR2 SMNVEV (reference sequence). Sequencing was performed on PBMCs or T cells enriched from blood (not recorded which). The chain is built from TRBV27 and TRBJ2-2, with 7 bases that match TRBD1. This clonotype originated in a woman under 30 with acute COVID-19. For the CDR3, the DNA is TGTGCCAGCGGACTTTTAGGGGGCCGTGTCACCGGGGAGCTGTTTTTT. Amino acid sequence: CASGLLGGRVTGELFF.